Listed here are 10 T cell receptor beta chains from one sample, sequenced in a study of radiation and T cells in renal cell carcinoma. The time point here: blood 4 weeks post-SBRT, at nephrectomy. Treatment given: 15 Gy SBRT to primary tumor, nephrectomy 4 weeks later. The data were produced by immunoSEQ multiplex PCR, yet TCRdb's version contains in-frame clones alone and is incomplete. This table holds 80,000 or so clones, roughly nine tenths found once. The sample in question was blood, obtained from a patient whose treatment included radiotherapy and nephrectomy. The source of these receptors is a woman in her 70s with renal cell carcinoma.

This sequence joins TRBV5-1 and TRBJ2-1; maybe TRBD2 (5 bases). V was trimmed by 2 bases and J by 5 bases, leaving 14 bases between them. This CDR3 has 15 residues. Germline V CDR1 and CDR2: SGHRS, YFSETQ. The DNA of the CDR3 is TGCGCCAGCAGCTTCGAAGGAGGAATTCACAATGAGCAGTTCTTC. Translation gives CASSFEGGIHNEQFF.

This chain uses TRBV30 with TRBJ1-2; no clear D gene. Germline assignment: CDR1 GTSNPN and CDR2 SVGIG (reference sequence). The CDR3 is 12 residues long. V lost 2 bases and J 2 bases, leaving 6 bases between the germline ends. CDR3 nucleotide sequence: TGTGCCTGGAGTCCGGAAAACTATGGCTACACCTTC. Residues: CAWSPENYGYTF.

To note about this clone: At the DNA level, this CDR3 is encoded by other sequences in the same sample as well. The genes are TRBV5-1 and TRBJ2-7; maybe TRBD1 (5 bases). This CDR3 spans 15 amino acids. Between the trimmed V and J ends, which lost 0 bases and 0 bases, there was a span of 10 bases. From germline, CDR1 is SGHRS and CDR2 YFSETQ. The CDR3: CASSLAPGSSYEQYF. In nucleotides, the CDR3 is TGCGCCAGCAGCTTGGCGCCAGGGTCCTCCTACGAGCAGTACTTC. Using reference TRBV5-1 and TRBJ2-7 for the parts outside the CDR3, the full variable domain is KAGVTQTPRYLIKTRGQQVTLSCSPISGHRSVSWYQQTPGQGLQFLFEYFSETQRNKGNFPGRFSGRQFSNSRSEMNVSTLELGDSALYLCASSLAPGSSYEQYFGPGTRLTVT.

V gene TRBV7-6 combines with J gene TRBJ1-4, with 9 bases aligning to TRBD1. Per germline, CDR1 SGHVS and CDR2 FNYEAQ. This CDR3 region has 15 residues. Unmatched junction bases numbered 13, after V lost 4 bases and J lost 13 bases. The CDR3: CASSSIQGARTLLFF. DNA for the CDR3: TGTGCCAGCAGCTCAATACAGGGGGCGCGAACCTTACTGTTTTTT.

This clone was counted between two and nine times. The chain joins TRBV19 to TRBJ1-1; tentatively, D is TRBD1 (5 bases). This CDR3 region has 14 residues. The germline V gene has CDR1 LNHDA and CDR2 SQIVND (reference sequence). The germline V and J ends were trimmed by 3 bases and 1 base, with 9 bases remaining between them. The CDR3 loop reads CASSILTGNTEAFF. CDR3 bases: TGTGCCAGTAGTATCCTCACAGGGAACACTGAAGCTTTCTTT.

The chain uses TRBV5-1 and TRBJ1-3; perhaps TRBD1 as D (5 bases). Between the trimmed V and J ends, which lost 4 bases and 3 bases, there was a span of 5 bases. Germline-derived CDR1 and CDR2 are SGHRS and YFSETQ. The CDR3 spans 12 residues. The CDR3 DNA reads TGCGCCAGCAGCGGGGGTGGAAACACCATATATTTT. Encoded protein: CASSGGGNTIYF. Full variable domain (rest looked up from reference TRBV5-1 and TRBJ1-3): KAGVTQTPRYLIKTRGQQVTLSCSPISGHRSVSWYQQTPGQGLQFLFEYFSETQRNKGNFPGRFSGRQFSNSRSEMNVSTLELGDSALYLCASSGGGNTIYFGEGSWLTVV.

The genes are TRBV7-2 and TRBJ2-1; D call uncertain. CDR3 length: 12 residues. V lost 1 base, J lost 9 bases, and 7 bases lay in between. Germline loops: CDR1 SGHTA, CDR2 FQGNSA. In DNA form, the CDR3 reads TGTGCCAGCAGCTTAGACGGGTTTGAGCAGTTCTTC. Protein sequence: CASSLDGFEQFF. The full variable domain, in which reference TRBV7-2 and TRBJ2-1 provide the parts outside the CDR3, is GAGVSQSPSNKVTEKGKDVELRCDPISGHTALYWYRQSLGQGLEFLIYFQGNSAPDKSGLPSDRFSAERTGGSVSTLTIQRTQQEDSAVYLCASSLDGFEQFFGPGTRLTVL.

V gene TRBV7-8 combines with J gene TRBJ2-7; 13 bases align to TRBD2. The CDR3 totals 16 residues. Trimming took 5 bases from V and 4 from J; bases not matched to a gene: 8. Germline V gene sequence: CDR1 SGHVS, CDR2 FQNEAQ. The CDR3 loop is CASSKKTSGGLYEQYF. CDR3 in DNA: TGTGCCAGCAGCAAAAAGACTAGCGGGGGGTTGTACGAGCAGTACTTC.

The CDR3 DNA sequence: TGTGCCAGCAGCCCTACAGGGAAGAGGAACACTGAAGCTTTCTTT. Translation gives CASSPTGKRNTEAFF. The chain has TRBV7-2 and TRBJ1-1; TRBD1 is a possible D gene (6 bases). V lost 5 bases to trimming and J lost 1 base, with 14 bases between them. Germline V gene sequence: CDR1 SGHTA, CDR2 FQGNSA. There are 15 residues in the CDR3.

The chain couples TRBV29-1 to TRBJ1-2; D possibly corresponds to TRBD1 (5 bases). This CDR3 is 12 amino acids long. Trimming removed 5 bases from V and 7 bases from J, with 14 bases in between. The V gene's germline CDR1 is SQVTM and CDR2 ANQGSEA. Here the CDR3 DNA reads TGCAGCGTTCAAAAGGACATCGGTGGCTACACCTTC. Translated: CSVQKDIGGYTF. The entire variable domain, with the rest obtained from reference TRBV29-1 and TRBJ1-2, is as follows: SAVISQKPSRDICQRGTSLTIQCQVDSQVTMMFWYRQQPGQSLTLIATANQGSEATYESGFVIDKFPISRPNLTFSTLTVSNMSPEDSSIYLCSVQKDIGGYTFGSGTRLTVV.